This T cell receptor beta chain was identified during a study of T cells in localized non-small cell lung cancer. Overall study findings and caveats: Density of T cells in blood, when higher, went with longer overall survival.

Per the germline V gene, CDR1 is ENHRY and CDR2 is SYGVKD. The CDR3 sequence is 14 residues long. V shed 0 bases, J shed 4 bases, and the junction held 2 bases outside the gene matches. Assay used: immunoSEQ multiplex PCR; TCRdb lists only in-frame clones, some missing. Of approximately 61,000 clones listed, roughly 88% were seen once; the top ten hold approximately 5.6%. Turning to this clone: Its antigen is as yet unknown.

The source of this sequence is a woman between 35 and 70 years old with stage I lung adenocarcinoma. Sequencing used peripheral blood, obtained before any cancer treatment. The J gene is TRBJ1-2, the V gene TRBV10-3, with 7 bases aligning to TRBD1. The CDR3 DNA is TGTGCCATCAGTGAGTCTAACAGGGGCTATGGCTACACCTTC. Its translation is CAISESNRGYGYTF.